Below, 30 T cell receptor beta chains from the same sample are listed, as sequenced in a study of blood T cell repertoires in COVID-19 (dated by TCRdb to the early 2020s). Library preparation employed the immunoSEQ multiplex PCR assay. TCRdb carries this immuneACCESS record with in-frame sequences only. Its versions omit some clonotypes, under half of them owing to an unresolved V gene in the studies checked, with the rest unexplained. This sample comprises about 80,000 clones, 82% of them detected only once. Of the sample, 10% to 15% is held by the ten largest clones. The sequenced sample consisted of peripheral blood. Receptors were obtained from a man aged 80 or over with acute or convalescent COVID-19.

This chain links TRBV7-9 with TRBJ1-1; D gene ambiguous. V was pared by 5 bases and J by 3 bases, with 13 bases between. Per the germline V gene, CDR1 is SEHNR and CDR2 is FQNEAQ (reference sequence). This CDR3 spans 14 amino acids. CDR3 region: CASSLYVGDTEAFF. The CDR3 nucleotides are TGTGCCAGCAGCCTCTACGTAGGAGACACTGAAGCTTTCTTT.

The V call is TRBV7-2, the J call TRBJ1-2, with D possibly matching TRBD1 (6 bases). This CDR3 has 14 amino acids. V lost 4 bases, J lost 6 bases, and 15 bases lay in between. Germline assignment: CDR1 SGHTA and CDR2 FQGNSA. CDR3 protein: CASSSEQGRNGYTF. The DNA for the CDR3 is TGTGCCAGCAGCTCCGAACAGGGTAGGAATGGCTACACCTTC.

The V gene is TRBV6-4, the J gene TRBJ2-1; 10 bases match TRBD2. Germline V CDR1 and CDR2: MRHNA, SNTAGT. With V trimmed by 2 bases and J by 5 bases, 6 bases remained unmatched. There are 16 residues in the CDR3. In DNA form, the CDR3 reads TGTGCCAGCAGTGACGAAGCTAGCGGGGGTCACAATGAGCAGTTCTTC. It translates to CASSDEASGGHNEQFF.

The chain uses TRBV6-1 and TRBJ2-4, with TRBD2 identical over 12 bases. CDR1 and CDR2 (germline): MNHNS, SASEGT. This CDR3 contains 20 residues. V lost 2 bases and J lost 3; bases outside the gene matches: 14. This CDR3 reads CASSEFVASGGAVDKNIQYF. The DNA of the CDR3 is TGTGCCAGCAGTGAATTTGTGGCTAGCGGGGGGGCCGTGGACAAAAACATTCAGTACTTC.

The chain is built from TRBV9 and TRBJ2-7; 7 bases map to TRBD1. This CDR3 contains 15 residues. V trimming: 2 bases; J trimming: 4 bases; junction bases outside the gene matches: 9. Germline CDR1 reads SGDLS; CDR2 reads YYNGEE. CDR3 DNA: TGTGCCAGCAGCGTGACCGGGACAGCCATATACGAGCAGTACTTC. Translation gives CASSVTGTAIYEQYF.

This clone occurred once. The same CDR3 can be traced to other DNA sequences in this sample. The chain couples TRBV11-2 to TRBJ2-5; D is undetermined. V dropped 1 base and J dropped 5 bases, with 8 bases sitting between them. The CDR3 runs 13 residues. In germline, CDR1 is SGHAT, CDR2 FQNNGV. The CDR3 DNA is TGTGCCAGCAGCTTAGGCGGATTGGAGACCCAGTACTTC. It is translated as CASSLGGLETQYF.

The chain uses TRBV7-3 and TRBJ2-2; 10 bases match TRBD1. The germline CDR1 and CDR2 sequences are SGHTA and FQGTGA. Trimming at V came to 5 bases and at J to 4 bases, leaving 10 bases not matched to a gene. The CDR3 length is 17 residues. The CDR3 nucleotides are TGTGCCAGCAGCGTATCCGGGACAGGGGCTTCCACCGGGGAGCTGTTTTTT. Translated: CASSVSGTGASTGELFF.

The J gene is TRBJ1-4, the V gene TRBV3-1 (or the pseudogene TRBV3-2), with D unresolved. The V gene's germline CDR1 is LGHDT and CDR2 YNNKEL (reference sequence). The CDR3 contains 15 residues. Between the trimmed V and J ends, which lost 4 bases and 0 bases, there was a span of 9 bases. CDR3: CASSPAGATNEKLFF. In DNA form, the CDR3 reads TGTGCCAGCAGCCCCGCCGGAGCAACTAATGAAAAACTGTTTTTT.

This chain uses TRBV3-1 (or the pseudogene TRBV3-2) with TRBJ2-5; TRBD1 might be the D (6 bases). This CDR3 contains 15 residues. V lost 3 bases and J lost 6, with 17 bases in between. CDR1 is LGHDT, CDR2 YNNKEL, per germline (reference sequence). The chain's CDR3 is CASSQAGSRGKTQYF. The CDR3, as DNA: TGTGCCAGCAGCCAGGCTGGCTCAAGGGGGAAGACCCAGTACTTC.

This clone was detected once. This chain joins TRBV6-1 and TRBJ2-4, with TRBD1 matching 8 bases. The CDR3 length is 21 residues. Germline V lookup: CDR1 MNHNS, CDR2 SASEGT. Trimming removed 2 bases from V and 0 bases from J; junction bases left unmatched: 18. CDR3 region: CASSERGPGQVVLLAKNIQYF. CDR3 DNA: TGTGCCAGCAGTGAAAGGGGGCCGGGACAGGTCGTTCTCCTAGCCAAAAACATTCAGTACTTC.

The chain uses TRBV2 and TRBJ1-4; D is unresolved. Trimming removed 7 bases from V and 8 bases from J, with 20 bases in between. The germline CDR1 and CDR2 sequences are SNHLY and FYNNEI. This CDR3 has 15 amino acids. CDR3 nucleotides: TGTGCCAGCAAATTCGGGGTACCAGGAGGAGAAAAACTGTTTTTT. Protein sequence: CASKFGVPGGEKLFF.

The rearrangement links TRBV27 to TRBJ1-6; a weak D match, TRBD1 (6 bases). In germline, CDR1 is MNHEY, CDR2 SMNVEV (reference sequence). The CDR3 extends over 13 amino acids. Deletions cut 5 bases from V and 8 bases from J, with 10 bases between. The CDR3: CASSPRTDSPLHF. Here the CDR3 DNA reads TGTGCCAGCAGTCCTCGGACAGATTCACCCCTCCACTTT.

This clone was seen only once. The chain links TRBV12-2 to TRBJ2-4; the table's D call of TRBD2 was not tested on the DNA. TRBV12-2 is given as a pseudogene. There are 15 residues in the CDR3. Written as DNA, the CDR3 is TGTGCAAGTCGCTTAGCCGAGCTAGAAAAAAACATTCAGTACTTC. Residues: CASRLAELEKNIQYF.

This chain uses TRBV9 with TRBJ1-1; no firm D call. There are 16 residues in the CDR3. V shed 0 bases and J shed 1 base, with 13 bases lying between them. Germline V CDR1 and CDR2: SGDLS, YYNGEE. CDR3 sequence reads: CASSVVAEGSNTEAFF. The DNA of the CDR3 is TGTGCCAGCAGCGTAGTGGCTGAGGGATCGAACACTGAAGCTTTCTTT.

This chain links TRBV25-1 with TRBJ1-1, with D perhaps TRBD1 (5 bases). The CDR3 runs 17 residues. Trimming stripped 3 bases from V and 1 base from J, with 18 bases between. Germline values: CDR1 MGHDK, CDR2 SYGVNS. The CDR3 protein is CASSDPGLPTGNTEAFF. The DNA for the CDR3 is TGTGCCAGCAGTGACCCGGGCCTTCCTACAGGGAACACTGAAGCTTTCTTT.

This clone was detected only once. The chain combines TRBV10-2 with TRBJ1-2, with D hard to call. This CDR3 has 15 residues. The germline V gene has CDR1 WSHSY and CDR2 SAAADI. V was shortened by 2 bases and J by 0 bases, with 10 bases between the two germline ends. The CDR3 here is CASSEVAIANYGYTF. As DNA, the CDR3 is TGCGCCAGCAGTGAGGTGGCCATCGCTAACTATGGCTACACCTTC.

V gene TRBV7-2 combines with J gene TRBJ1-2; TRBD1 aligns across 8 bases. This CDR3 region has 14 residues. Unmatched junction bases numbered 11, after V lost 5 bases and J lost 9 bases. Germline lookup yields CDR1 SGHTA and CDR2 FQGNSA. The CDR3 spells CASSETGTGSSYTF. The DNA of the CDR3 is TGTGCCAGCAGCGAGACCGGGACAGGCAGCAGCTACACCTTC.

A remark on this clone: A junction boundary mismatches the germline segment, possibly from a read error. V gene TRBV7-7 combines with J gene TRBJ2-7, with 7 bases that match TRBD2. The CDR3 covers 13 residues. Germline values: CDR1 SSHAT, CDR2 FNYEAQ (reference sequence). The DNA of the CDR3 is TGTGCTAGCAGCGTGGGGGGGATGAACGAGCAGTACTTC. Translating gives CASSVGGMNEQYF.

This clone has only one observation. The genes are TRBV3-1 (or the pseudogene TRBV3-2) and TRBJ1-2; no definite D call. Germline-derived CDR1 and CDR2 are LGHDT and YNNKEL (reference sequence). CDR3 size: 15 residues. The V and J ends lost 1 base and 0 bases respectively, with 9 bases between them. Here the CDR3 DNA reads TGTGCCAGCAGCCAAGGTGTGGCAGCTAACTATGGCTACACCTTC. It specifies CASSQGVAANYGYTF.

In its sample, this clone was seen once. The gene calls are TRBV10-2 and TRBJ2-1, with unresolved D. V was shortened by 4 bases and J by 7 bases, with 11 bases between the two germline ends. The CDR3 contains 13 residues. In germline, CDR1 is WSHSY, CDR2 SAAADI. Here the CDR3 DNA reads TGCGCCAGCAGTGGGGCTCTTTGGAATGAGCAGTTCTTC. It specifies CASSGALWNEQFF.

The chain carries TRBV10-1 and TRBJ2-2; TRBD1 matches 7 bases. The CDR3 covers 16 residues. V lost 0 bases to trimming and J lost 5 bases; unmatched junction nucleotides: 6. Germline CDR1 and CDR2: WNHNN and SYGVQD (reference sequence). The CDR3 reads CASSESSGQVTGELFF. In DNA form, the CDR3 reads TGCGCCAGCAGTGAGTCCTCCGGACAGGTGACCGGGGAGCTGTTTTTT.

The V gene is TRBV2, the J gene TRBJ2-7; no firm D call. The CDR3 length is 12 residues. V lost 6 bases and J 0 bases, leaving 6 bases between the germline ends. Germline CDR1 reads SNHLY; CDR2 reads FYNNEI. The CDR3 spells CASRRNSYEQYF. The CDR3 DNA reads TGTGCCAGCAGGAGGAACTCCTACGAGCAGTACTTC.

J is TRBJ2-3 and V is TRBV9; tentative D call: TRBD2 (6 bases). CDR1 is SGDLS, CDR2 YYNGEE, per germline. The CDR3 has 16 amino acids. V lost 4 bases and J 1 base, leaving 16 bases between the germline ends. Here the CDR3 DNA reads TGTGCCAGCAGCACTCGTCGGGGCGGGGGCACAGATACGCAGTATTTT. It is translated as CASSTRRGGGTDTQYF. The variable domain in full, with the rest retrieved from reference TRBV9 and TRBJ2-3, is DSGVTQTPKHLITATGQRVTLRCSPRSGDLSVYWYQQSLDQGLQFLIQYYNGEERAKGNILERFSAQQFPDLHSELNLSSLELGDSALYFCASSTRRGGGTDTQYFGPGTRLTVL.

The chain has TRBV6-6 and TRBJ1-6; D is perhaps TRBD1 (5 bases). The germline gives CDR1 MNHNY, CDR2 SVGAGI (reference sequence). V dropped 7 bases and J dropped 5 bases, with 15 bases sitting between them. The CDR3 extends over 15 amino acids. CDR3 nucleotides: TGTGCCAGCACTAATAGACAGAAAAATAATTCACCCCTCCACTTT. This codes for CASTNRQKNNSPLHF.

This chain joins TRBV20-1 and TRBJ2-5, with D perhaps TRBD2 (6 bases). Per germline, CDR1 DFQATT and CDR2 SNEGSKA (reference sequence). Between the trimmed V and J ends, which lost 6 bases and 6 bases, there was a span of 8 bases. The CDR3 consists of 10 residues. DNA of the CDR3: TGCAGTGCGGGGAGGAAGACCCAGTACTTC. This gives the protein CSAGRKTQYF.

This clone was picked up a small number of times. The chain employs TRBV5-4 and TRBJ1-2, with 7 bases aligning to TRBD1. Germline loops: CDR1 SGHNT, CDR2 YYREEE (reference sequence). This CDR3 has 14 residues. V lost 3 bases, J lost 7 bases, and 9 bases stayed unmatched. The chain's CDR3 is CASSSAQGTRGYTF. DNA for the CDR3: TGTGCCAGCAGCTCCGCACAGGGGACCCGTGGCTACACCTTC.

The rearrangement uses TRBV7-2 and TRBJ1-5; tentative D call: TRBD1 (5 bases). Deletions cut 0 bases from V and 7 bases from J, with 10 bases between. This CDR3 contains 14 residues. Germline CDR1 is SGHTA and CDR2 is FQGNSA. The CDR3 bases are TGTGCCAGCAGCTTAGCCGCGACAGTGCAGCCCCAGCATTTT. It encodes CASSLAATVQPQHF.

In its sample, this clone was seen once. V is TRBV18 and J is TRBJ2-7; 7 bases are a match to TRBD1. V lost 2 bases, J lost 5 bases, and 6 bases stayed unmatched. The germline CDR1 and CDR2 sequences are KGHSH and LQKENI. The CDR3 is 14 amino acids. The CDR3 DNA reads TGTGCCAGCTCACCAACTCCAGGGGGTCACGAGCAGTACTTC. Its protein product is CASSPTPGGHEQYF.

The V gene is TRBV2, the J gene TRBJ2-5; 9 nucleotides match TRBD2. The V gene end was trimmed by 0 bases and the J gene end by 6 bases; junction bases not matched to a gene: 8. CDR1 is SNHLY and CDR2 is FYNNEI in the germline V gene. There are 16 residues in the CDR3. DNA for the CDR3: TGTGCCAGCAGTGAAGCAGTTAGCGGGGGAGGAAAGACCCAGTACTTC. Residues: CASSEAVSGGGKTQYF. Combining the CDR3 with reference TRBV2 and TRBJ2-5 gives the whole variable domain EPEVTQTPSHQVTQMGQEVILRCVPISNHLYFYWYRQILGQKVEFLVSFYNNEISEKSEIFDDQFSVERPDGSNFTLKIRSTKLEDSAMYFCASSEAVSGGGKTQYFGPGTRLLVL.

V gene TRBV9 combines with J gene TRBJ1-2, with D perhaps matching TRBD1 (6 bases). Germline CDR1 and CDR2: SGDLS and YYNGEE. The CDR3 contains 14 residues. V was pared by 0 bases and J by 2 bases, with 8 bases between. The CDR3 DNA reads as TGTGCCAGCAGCGTAGCCACAGGGAACTATGGCTACACCTTC. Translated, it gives CASSVATGNYGYTF. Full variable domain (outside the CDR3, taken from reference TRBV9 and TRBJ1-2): DSGVTQTPKHLITATGQRVTLRCSPRSGDLSVYWYQQSLDQGLQFLIQYYNGEERAKGNILERFSAQQFPDLHSELNLSSLELGDSALYFCASSVATGNYGYTFGSGTRLTVV.